This T cell receptor (beta chain) was captured by sequencing in a study of shared clonotypes between healthy human individuals. The germline gives CDR1 SGHNT, CDR2 YYREEE (reference sequence). The ends were cut back, 4 bases at V and 4 bases at J, with 14 bases in the middle. The CDR3 is made up of 14 amino acids. The test was conducted at deep level. Assay used: immunoSEQ multiplex PCR; TCRdb lists only in-frame clones, some missing. The sample holds about 1 million clones; 75% are singletons and the top ten take approximately 1.5%. Specimen: memory CD4+ T cells sorted from blood. Subset noted: CD45RA-negative fraction. This chain uses TRBV5-4 with TRBJ2-5, with a weak D call TRBD1 (5 bases). The clonotype originates from a man between 18 and 35 years old in good health. The CDR3 here is CASSPGQRGETQYF. Here the CDR3 DNA reads TGTGCCAGCAGCCCAGGACAAAGGGGAGAGACCCAGTACTTC.